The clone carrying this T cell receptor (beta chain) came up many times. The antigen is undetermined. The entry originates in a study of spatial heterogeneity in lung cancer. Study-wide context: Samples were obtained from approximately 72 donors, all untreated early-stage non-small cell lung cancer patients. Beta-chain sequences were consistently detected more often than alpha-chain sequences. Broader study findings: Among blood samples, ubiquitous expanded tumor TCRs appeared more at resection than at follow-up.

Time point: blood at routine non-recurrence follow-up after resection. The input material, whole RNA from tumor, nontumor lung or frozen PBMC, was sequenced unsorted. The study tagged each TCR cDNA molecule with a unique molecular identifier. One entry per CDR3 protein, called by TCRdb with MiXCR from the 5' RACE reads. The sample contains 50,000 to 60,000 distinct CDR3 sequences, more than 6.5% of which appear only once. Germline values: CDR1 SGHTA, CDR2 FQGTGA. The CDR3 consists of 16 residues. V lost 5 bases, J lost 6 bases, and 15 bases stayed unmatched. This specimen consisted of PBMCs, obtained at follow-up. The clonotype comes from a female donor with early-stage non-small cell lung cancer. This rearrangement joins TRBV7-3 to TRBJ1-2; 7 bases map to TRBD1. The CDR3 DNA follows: TGTGCCAGCAGCCCTACCTTCTCTCAGGGGGAGGATGGCTACACCTTC. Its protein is CASSPTFSQGEDGYTF. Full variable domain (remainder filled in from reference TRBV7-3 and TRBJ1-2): GAGVSQTPSNKVTEKGKYVELRCDPISGHTALYWYRQSLGQGPEFLIYFQGTGAADDSGLPNDRFFAVRPEGSVSTLKIQRTERGDSAVYLCASSPTFSQGEDGYTFGSGTRLTVV.